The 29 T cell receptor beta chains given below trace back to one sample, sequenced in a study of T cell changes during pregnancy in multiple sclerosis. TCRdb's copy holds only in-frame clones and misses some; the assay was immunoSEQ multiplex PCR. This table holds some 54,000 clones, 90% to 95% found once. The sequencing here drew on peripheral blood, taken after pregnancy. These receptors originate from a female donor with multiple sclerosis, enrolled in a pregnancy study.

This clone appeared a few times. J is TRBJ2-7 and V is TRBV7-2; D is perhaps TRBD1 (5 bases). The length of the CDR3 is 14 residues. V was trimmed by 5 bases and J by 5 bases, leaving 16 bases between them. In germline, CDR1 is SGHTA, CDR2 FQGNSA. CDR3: CASSRRTARDEQYF. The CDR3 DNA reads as TGTGCCAGCAGCCGACGGACCGCCAGGGACGAGCAGTACTTC.

CDR3 nucleotides: TGTGCCAGCAGCTTATCAGGGCGGCAAGAGACCCAGTACTTC. This encodes CASSLSGRQETQYF. The chain is built from TRBV7-3 and TRBJ2-5; TRBD1 might be the D (5 bases). This CDR3 contains 14 residues. Germline assignment: CDR1 SGHTA and CDR2 FQGTGA. Trimming cost V 2 bases and J 2 bases, with 9 bases left between them. The complete variable domain, with remaining parts taken from reference TRBV7-3 and TRBJ2-5, reads GAGVSQTPSNKVTEKGKYVELRCDPISGHTALYWYRQSLGQGPEFLIYFQGTGAADDSGLPNDRFFAVRPEGSVSTLKIQRTERGDSAVYLCASSLSGRQETQYFGPGTRLLVL.

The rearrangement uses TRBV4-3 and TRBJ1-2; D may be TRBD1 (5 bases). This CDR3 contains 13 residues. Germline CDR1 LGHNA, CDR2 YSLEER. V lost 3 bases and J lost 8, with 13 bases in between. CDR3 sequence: CASSHTGLGGYTF. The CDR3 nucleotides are TGCGCCAGCAGCCACACAGGATTGGGAGGCTACACCTTC.

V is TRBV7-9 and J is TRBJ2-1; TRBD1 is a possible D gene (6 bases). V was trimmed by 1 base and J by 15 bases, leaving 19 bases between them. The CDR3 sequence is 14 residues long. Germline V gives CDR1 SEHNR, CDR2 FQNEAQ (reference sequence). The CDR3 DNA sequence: TGTGCCAGCAGCTTAGGCGGAATTTGGACAGCCTTGTTCTTC. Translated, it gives CASSLGGIWTALFF.

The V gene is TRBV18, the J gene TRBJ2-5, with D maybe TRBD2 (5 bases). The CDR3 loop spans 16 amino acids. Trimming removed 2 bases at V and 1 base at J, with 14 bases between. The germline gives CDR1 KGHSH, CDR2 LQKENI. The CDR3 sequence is CASSPDRSRVQETQYF. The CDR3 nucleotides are TGTGCCAGCTCACCAGATAGATCGCGGGTCCAAGAGACCCAGTACTTC.

The DNA for the CDR3 is TGTGCCAGCAGCCCGGTAAGGGGACAGAACACTGAAGCTTTCTTT. It translates to CASSPVRGQNTEAFF. The chain links TRBV9 to TRBJ1-1; D is possibly TRBD1 (6 bases). The CDR3 has 15 amino acids. The V end was cut by 4 bases, the J end by 1 base, with 14 bases between. Germline CDR1 is SGDLS and CDR2 is YYNGEE.

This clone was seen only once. DNA for the CDR3: TGTGCCAGCAGCTTTGGTACTAATGAGCAGTTCTTC. Its protein product is CASSFGTNEQFF. The rearrangement links TRBV7-6 to TRBJ2-1; D gene unclear. Looked up from germline, CDR1 is SGHVS and CDR2 is FNYEAQ. Trimming pared 3 bases from V and 7 bases from J, leaving 7 bases between. The CDR3 length is 12 residues.

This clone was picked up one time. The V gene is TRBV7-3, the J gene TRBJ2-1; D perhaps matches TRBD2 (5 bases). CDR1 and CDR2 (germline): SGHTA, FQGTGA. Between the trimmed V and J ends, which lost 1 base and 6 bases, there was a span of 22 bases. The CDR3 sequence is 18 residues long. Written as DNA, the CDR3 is TGTGCCAGCAGCTTAAGGCATGTGTCTAGCCAGAGTCGCAATGAGCAGTTCTTC. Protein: CASSLRHVSSQSRNEQFF.

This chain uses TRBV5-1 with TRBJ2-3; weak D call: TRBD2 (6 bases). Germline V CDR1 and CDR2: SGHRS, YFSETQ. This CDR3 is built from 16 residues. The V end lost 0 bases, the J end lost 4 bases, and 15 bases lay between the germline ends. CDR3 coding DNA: TGCGCCAGCAGCTTGGACGGGAGTGTGGCAGCAGATACGCAGTATTTT. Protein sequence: CASSLDGSVAADTQYF.

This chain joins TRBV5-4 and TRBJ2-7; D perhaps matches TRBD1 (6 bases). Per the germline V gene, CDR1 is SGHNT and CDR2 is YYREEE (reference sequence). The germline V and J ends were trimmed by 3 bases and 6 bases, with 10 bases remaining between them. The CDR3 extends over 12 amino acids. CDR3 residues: CASSWGTSEQYF. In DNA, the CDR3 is TGTGCCAGCAGCTGGGGGACATCCGAGCAGTACTTC.

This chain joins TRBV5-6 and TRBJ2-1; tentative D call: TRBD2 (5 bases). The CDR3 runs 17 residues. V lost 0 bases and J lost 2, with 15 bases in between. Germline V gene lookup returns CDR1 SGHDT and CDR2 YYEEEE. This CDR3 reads CASSLGRGSSTYNEQFF. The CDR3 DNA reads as TGTGCCAGCAGCTTGGGGCGAGGGTCCAGCACCTACAATGAGCAGTTCTTC.

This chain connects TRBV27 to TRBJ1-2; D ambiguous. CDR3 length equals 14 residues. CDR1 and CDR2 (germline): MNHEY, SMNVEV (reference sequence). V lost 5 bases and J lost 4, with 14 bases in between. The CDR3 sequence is CASSEQASFYGYTF. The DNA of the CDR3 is TGTGCCAGCAGTGAGCAGGCTTCGTTCTATGGCTACACCTTC.

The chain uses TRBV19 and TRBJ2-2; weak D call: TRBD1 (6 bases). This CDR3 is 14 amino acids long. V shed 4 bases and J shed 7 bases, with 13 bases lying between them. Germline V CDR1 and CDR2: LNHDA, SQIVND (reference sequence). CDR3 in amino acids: CASSTAGAVGELFF. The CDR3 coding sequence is TGTGCCAGTAGTACCGCAGGGGCGGTCGGGGAGCTGTTTTTT.

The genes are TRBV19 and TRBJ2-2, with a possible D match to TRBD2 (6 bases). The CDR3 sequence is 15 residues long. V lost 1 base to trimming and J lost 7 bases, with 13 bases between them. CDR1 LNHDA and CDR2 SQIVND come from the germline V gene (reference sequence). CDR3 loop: CASSIAGDIGGELFF. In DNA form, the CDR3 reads TGTGCCAGTAGTATAGCGGGAGATATTGGCGGGGAGCTGTTTTTT.

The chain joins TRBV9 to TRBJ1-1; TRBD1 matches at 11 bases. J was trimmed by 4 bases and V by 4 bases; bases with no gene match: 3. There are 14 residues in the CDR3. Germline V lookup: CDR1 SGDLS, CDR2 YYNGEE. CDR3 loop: CASSTGQGGTEAFF. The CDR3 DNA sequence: TGTGCCAGCAGCACGGGACAGGGGGGCACTGAAGCTTTCTTT.

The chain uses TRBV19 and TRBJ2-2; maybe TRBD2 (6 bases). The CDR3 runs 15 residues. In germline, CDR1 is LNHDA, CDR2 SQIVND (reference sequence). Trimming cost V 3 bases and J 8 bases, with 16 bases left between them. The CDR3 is CASSIGGKIAGELFF. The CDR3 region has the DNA TGTGCCAGTAGTATCGGCGGGAAGATTGCGGGGGAGCTGTTTTTT.

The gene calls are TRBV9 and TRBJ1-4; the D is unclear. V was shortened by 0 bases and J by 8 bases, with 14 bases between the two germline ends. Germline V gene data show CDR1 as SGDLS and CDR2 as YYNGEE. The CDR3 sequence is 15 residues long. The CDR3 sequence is CASSVEAGSNEKLFF. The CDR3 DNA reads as TGTGCCAGCAGCGTAGAAGCGGGAAGTAACGAAAAACTGTTTTTT.

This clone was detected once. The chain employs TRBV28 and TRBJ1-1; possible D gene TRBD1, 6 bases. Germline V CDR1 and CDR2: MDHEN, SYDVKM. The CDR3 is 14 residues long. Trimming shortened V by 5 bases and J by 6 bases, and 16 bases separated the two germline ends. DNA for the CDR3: TGTGCCAGCAGTAACCCCGGGACACCGGCTGAAGCTTTCTTT. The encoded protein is CASSNPGTPAEAFF.

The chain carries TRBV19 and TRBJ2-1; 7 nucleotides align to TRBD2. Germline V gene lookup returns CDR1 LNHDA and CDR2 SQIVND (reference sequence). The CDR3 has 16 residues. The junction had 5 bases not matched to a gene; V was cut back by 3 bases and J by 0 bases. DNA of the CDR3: TGTGCCAGTAGTATGGCTAGCGGAAGCTCCTACAATGAGCAGTTCTTC. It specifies CASSMASGSSYNEQFF.

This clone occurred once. The CDR3 coding sequence is TGTGCCAGCAGCGTAGGGGTAAAGGGGTCCTACGAGCAGTACTTC. It translates to CASSVGVKGSYEQYF. V usage is TRBV9 and J usage is TRBJ2-7, with a tentative D call TRBD1 (5 bases). Between the trimmed V and J ends, which lost 0 bases and 1 base, there was a span of 11 bases. Germline values: CDR1 SGDLS, CDR2 YYNGEE. The CDR3 spans 15 residues.

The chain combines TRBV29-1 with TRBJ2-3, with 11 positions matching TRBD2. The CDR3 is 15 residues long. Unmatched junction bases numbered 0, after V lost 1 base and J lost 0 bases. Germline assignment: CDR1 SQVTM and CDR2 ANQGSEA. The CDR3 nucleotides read TGCAGCGTTGAAGGGACTAGCGGGAGCACAGATACGCAGTATTTT. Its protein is CSVEGTSGSTDTQYF.

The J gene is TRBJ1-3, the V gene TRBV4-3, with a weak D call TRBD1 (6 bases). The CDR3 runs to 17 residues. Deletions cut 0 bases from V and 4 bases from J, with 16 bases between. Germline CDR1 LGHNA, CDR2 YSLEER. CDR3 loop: CASSQELLGGAGNTIYF. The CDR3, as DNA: TGCGCCAGCAGCCAAGAATTGTTAGGGGGTGCGGGAAACACCATATATTTT.

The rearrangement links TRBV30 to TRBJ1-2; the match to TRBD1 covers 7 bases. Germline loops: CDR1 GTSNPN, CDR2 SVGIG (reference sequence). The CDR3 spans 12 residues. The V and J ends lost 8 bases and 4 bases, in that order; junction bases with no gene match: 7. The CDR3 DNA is TGTGCCACCGACAGGGTAGTCTATGGCTACACCTTC. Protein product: CATDRVVYGYTF.

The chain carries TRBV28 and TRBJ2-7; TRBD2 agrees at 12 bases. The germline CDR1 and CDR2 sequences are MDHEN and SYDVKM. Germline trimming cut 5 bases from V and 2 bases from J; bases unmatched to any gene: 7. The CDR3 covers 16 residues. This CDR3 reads CASSPRTSGMTYEQYF. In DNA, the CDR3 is TGTGCCAGCAGTCCGAGGACTAGCGGGATGACCTACGAGCAGTACTTC.

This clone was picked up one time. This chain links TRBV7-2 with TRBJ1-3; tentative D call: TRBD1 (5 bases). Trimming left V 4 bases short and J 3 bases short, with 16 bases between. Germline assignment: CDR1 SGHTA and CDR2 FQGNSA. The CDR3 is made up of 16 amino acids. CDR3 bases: TGTGCCAGCAGCTCGAAGGGCGGCGGGGGTGGAAACACCATATATTTT. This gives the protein CASSSKGGGGGNTIYF.

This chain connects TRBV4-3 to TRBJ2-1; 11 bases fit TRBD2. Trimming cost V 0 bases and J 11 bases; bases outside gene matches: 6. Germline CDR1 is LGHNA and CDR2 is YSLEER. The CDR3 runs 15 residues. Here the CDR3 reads CASSQDLAGGDKQFF. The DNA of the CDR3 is TGCGCCAGCAGCCAAGATCTAGCGGGAGGTGACAAGCAGTTCTTC.

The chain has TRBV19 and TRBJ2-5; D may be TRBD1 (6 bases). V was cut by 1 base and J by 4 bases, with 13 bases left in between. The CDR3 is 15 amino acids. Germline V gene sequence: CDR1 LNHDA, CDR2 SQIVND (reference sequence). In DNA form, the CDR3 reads TGTGCCAGTAGTATAGGTTTGGGGGCACGAGAGACCCAGTACTTC. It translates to CASSIGLGARETQYF. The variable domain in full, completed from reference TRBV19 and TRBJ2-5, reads DGGITQSPKYLFRKEGQNVTLSCEQNLNHDAMYWYRQDPGQGLRLIYYSQIVNDFQKGDIAEGYSVSREKKESFPLTVTSAQKNPTAFYLCASSIGLGARETQYFGPGTRLLVL.

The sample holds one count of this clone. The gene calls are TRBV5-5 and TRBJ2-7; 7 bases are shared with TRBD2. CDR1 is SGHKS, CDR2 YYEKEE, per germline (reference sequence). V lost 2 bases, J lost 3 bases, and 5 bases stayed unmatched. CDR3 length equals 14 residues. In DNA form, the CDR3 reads TGTGCCAGCAGCTTCGGGAGGTCCGTCTACGAGCAGTACTTC. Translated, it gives CASSFGRSVYEQYF.

The CDR3: CASSFASGGPNTGELFF. In nucleotides, the CDR3 is TGCGCCAGCAGCTTCGCTAGCGGGGGTCCGAACACCGGGGAGCTGTTTTTT. This chain uses TRBV5-1 with TRBJ2-2; 10 bases align to TRBD2. CDR3 length equals 17 residues. V gave up 2 bases and J gave up 0 bases; unmatched junction bases: 4. Germline CDR1 SGHRS, CDR2 YFSETQ.